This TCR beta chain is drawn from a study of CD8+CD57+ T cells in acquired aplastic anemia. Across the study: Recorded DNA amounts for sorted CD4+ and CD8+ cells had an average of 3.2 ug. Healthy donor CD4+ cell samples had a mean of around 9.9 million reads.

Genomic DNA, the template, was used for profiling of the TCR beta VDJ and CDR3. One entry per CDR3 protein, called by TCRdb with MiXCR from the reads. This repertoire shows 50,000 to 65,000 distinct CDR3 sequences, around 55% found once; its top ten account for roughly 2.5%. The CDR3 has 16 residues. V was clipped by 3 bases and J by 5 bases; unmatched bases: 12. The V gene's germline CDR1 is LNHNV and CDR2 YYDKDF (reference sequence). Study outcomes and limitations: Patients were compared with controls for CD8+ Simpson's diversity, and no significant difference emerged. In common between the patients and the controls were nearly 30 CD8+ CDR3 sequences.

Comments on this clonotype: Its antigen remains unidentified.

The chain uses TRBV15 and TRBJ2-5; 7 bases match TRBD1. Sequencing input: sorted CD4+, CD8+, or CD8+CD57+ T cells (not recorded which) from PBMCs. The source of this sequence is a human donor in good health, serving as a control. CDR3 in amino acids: CATSSVPGQILETQYF. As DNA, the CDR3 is TGTGCCACCAGCAGCGTTCCGGGACAGATCTTGGAGACCCAGTACTTC. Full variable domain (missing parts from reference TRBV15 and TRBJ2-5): DAMVIQNPRYQVTQFGKPVTLSCSQTLNHNVMYWYQQKSSQAPKLLFHYYDKDFNNEADTPDNFQSRRPNTSFCFLDIRSPGLGDTAMYLCATSSVPGQILETQYFGPGTRLLVL.